Reported below is one T cell receptor beta chain. Antigen specificity is unknown. This specimen comes from a study of graft-versus-host responses after intestinal transplantation. Whole-study findings and limits: Allografts from individuals with graft-donor T cell macrochimerism displayed high graft-versus-host to host-versus-graft clonal ratios.

V shed 4 bases and J 0 bases; nucleotides not matched to a gene: 6. The CDR3 extends over 16 amino acids. In germline, CDR1 is SNHLY, CDR2 FYNNEI. Measured with immunoSEQ multiplex PCR; TCRdb has only the in-frame clones, and not every one. The top ten hold around 0.18% of the sample, which has just over 95,000 clones, 92% seen once. V usage is TRBV2 and J usage is TRBJ2-5, with TRBD2 matching 9 bases. The TCR sequence derives from a human donor who received an intestinal transplant. This material consisted of unstimulated CD4+ T cells sorted from spleen or lymph node cells, taken before intestinal transplant. The CDR3 nucleotides read TGTGCCAGCAGTGCCGGACTAGCGTCGTACCAAGAGACCCAGTACTTC. Residues: CASSAGLASYQETQYF.